These T cell receptor beta chains were read from a single sample in a study of T cell repertoires in cytomegalovirus infection. TCRdb redid the calling of the reads with MiXCR, one entry per CDR3 protein. Among 250,000 to 300,000 distinct CDR3 sequences listed, about 20% were seen once. Antigen specificity for these receptors is unknown. The sequences come from cultured PBMCs, collected from culture after CMV antigen stimulation. The receptor set was obtained from a human donor in good health (CMV status not recorded). Some clones in this sample may be carry-over from other donors' samples. CDR3s include the opening cysteine and the closing phenylalanine or tryptophan. A D gene is named only where the DNA matches it firmly. Size is stated for part of the rows, as once, few or many counts, or as a class when the clone is expanded.

clone_size,j_call,d_call,v_call,cdr3_nt,cdr3_aa
NA,TRBJ2-1,NA,TRBV11-2,TGTGCCAGCAGCTTAGGGGGGCTAGGCTACAATGAGCAGTTCTTC,CASSLGGLGYNEQFF
NA,TRBJ2-3,NA,TRBV7-9,TGTGCCAGCAGCCAGGATTCAGGGGTTACGCAGTATTTT,CASSQDSGVTQYF
NA,TRBJ2-1,NA,TRBV6-2/TRBV6-3,TGTGCCAGCAGTTATAGTGGGAGTGCCTACAATGAGCAGTTCTTC,CASSYSGSAYNEQFF
few,TRBJ2-1,TRBD2,TRBV11-2,TGTGCCAGCAGCCCGGGACTAGCGGGACTTGTGGAGCAGTTCTTC,CASSPGLAGLVEQFF
few,TRBJ2-1,TRBD1,TRBV7-9,TGTGCCAGCAGCTCGCTAAGACAGGGGCTTAGGGAGCAGTTCTTC,CASSSLRQGLREQFF
NA,TRBJ2-7,TRBD1,TRBV28,TGTGCCAGCAGTTCGGGGCAGGGGGCCGCCTACGAGCAGTACTTC,CASSSGQGAAYEQYF
few,TRBJ2-1,NA,TRBV29-1,TGCAGCGTTGTGCGGGGGGACAGGGTAACGTTCTTC,CSVVRGDRVTFF
NA,TRBJ2-3,TRBD2,TRBV7-6,TGTGCCAGCAGCTCTAGCGGGTATACGCAGTACTTT,CASSSSGYTQYF
NA,TRBJ2-2,NA,TRBV4-3,TGCGCCAGCAGGCTAGCTCTTCAAAACACCGGGGAGCTGTTTTTT,CASRLALQNTGELFF
NA,TRBJ1-2,NA,TRBV6-8,TGTGCCAGCCGAAAAGGTTCCAGGCTGGATGATGGCTACACCTTC,CASRKGSRLDDGYTF
once,TRBJ2-2,TRBD2,TRBV29-1,TGCAGCGGGGGACTAACTTCCACCGGGGAGCTGTTTTTT,CSGGLTSTGELFF
many,TRBJ2-7,NA,TRBV7-8,TGTGCCAGCAGCTTGGGACCGACCGCCTACGAGCAGTACTTC,CASSLGPTAYEQYF
few,TRBJ1-1,NA,TRBV6-5,TGTGCCAGCAGTTATCAGGACAGTTTGAACACTGAAGCTTTCTTT,CASSYQDSLNTEAFF
NA,TRBJ1-4,NA,TRBV20-1,TGCAGTGCTAGCGATGTAGGGCTGGGCGAAAAACTGTTTTTT,CSASDVGLGEKLFF
few,TRBJ2-6,NA,TRBV4-3,TGCGCCAGCAGCCAAAACCCTTCTGGGGCCAACGTCCTGACTTTC,CASSQNPSGANVLTF
few,TRBJ2-3,NA,TRBV7-9,TGTGCCAGCAGCTTCATGAGTGGGGATACGCAGTATTTT,CASSFMSGDTQYF
few,TRBJ1-6,TRBD1,TRBV30,TGTGCCTGGAGCGCCAGACAGGGAGGTAATTCACCCCTCCACTTT,CAWSARQGGNSPLHF
many,TRBJ2-1,NA,TRBV7-8,TGTGCCAGCAGCTTAGCGCCTCGTCGCGCCTCCTACAATGAGCAGTTCTTC,CASSLAPRRASYNEQFF
few,TRBJ2-4,NA,TRBV6-6,TGTGCCAGCAGTTACTCTGCGTTAGGCAAAAACATTCAGTACTTC,CASSYSALGKNIQYF
many,TRBJ1-2,NA,TRBV6-1,TGTGCCAGCAGTGAACAAGTGACAGCGTTTAACTATGGCTACACCTTC,CASSEQVTAFNYGYTF
NA,TRBJ2-7,TRBD1,TRBV7-9,TGTGCCAGCAGCTTAGTCTCGACAGGGGGATTCCACGAGCAGTACTTC,CASSLVSTGGFHEQYF
NA,TRBJ1-1,NA,TRBV5-4,TGTGCCAGCAGCCGGGGCAGGGAGAACACTGAAGCTTTCTTT,CASSRGRENTEAFF
NA,TRBJ1-1,NA,TRBV19,TGTGCCAGTAGCCGTCCCCGAGAGAGCCCTGAAGCTTTCTTT,CASSRPRESPEAFF
many,TRBJ2-1,TRBD1,TRBV12-3/TRBV12-4,TGTGCCAGCAGTTGGACAGGGCAAGGTGAGCAGTTCTTC,CASSWTGQGEQFF
NA,TRBJ2-1,TRBD2,TRBV24-1,TGTGCCACCAGCAACCAGCGGGGACTGTCCTACAATGAGCAGTTCTTC,CATSNQRGLSYNEQFF
many,TRBJ2-5,NA,TRBV12-3/TRBV12-4,TGTGCCAGCAGTCGCCGGGACGCCTTGTGGGAGACCCAGTACTTC,CASSRRDALWETQYF
many,TRBJ1-2,NA,TRBV7-2,TGTGCCAGCAGCTTATCAGTATTTGAAGACGGCTACACCTTC,CASSLSVFEDGYTF
many,TRBJ2-7,TRBD2,TRBV6-2/TRBV6-3,TGTGCCAGCATGAGGACTAGCGGTTACGGCGAGCAGTACTTC,CASMRTSGYGEQYF
few,TRBJ2-1,NA,TRBV5-6,TGTGCCAGCAGCCTGGAAGGATGGGACGACCCCTACAATGAGCAGTTCTTC,CASSLEGWDDPYNEQFF
NA,TRBJ2-3,NA,TRBV29-1,TGCAGCGGGAGGAACAGGAATACGCAGTATTTT,CSGRNRNTQYF
NA,TRBJ1-4,NA,TRBV4-1,TGCGCCAGCAGCCAAGCAAGGGGTCGAGAAAAACTGTTTTTT,CASSQARGREKLFF
few,TRBJ1-2,TRBD1,TRBV12-3/TRBV12-4,TGTGCCAGCAGGACAGGGGGCGGATATTATGGCTACACCTTC,CASRTGGGYYGYTF
NA,TRBJ2-7,NA,TRBV4-3,TGCGCCAGCAGCCAAGATCCGGGCCCCTACGAGCAGTACTTC,CASSQDPGPYEQYF
NA,TRBJ2-5,TRBD1,TRBV11-2,TGTGCCAGCAGCACTCCCGTCGGGACAGGCCAAGAGACCCAGTACTTC,CASSTPVGTGQETQYF
few,TRBJ1-4,NA,TRBV5-1,TGCGCCAGCAGCTTGGAACGGGCAGGGAGTAATGAAAAACTGTTTTTT,CASSLERAGSNEKLFF
many,TRBJ2-5,TRBD2,TRBV7-2,TGTGCCAGCAGCCCCCGACTAGCTGGGGAGACCCAGTACTTC,CASSPRLAGETQYF
many,TRBJ2-7,NA,TRBV7-6,TGTGCCAGCAGCCCGGGACTCTCAGACTATGAGCAGTACTTC,CASSPGLSDYEQYF
NA,TRBJ1-1,TRBD1,TRBV27,TGTGCCAGCAGTCGGGCCAGGGGGGTATCATACACTGAAGCTTTCTTT,CASSRARGVSYTEAFF
NA,TRBJ2-3,NA,TRBV19,TGTGCCAGTAGTATTTTAACAGCGACGAATACGCAGTATTTT,CASSILTATNTQYF
NA,TRBJ1-2,NA,TRBV6-6,TGTGCCAGCAGATGGACCTTCGACTATGGCTACACCTTC,CASRWTFDYGYTF
NA,TRBJ1-1,TRBD1,TRBV27,TGTGCCAGCAGTTTAACAGGGGGCATGACTGAAGCTTTCTTT,CASSLTGGMTEAFF
once,TRBJ1-4,TRBD1,TRBV19,TGTGCCAGTAGTATACAGGGGGGCGAAAAACTGTTTTTT,CASSIQGGEKLFF
many,TRBJ1-5,NA,TRBV7-2,TGTGCCAGCAGTTTCGATTACCTGGATCAGCCCCAGCATTTT,CASSFDYLDQPQHF
few,TRBJ2-1,NA,TRBV7-2,TGTGCCAGCAGCTTAGTATGGTCCAATGAGCAGTTCTTC,CASSLVWSNEQFF
NA,TRBJ2-7,TRBD1,TRBV4-1,TGCGCCAGCAGCCAATGGACAGGGTTCGAGCAGTACTTC,CASSQWTGFEQYF
many,TRBJ2-1,TRBD1,TRBV7-2,TGTGCCAGCAGCCGGGGACAGATCACCGGCAATGAGCAGTTCTTC,CASSRGQITGNEQFF
many,TRBJ2-5,NA,TRBV7-9,TGTGCCAGCAGGGAGGGGACGGCGGGGAAAGAGACCCAGTACTTC,CASREGTAGKETQYF
many,TRBJ1-4,NA,TRBV7-2,TGTGCCAGCAGCTTGATCACTCATGAAAAACTGTTTTTT,CASSLITHEKLFF
few,TRBJ2-5,NA,TRBV6-2/TRBV6-3,TGTGCCAGCAGTTATGGGTGGGTGAAGACCCAGTACTTC,CASSYGWVKTQYF
few,TRBJ2-3,NA,TRBV12-3/TRBV12-4,TGTGCCAGCAGCCGTGGGCTAACTAGCACAGATACGCAGTATTTT,CASSRGLTSTDTQYF
few,TRBJ2-4,NA,TRBV7-9,TGTGCCAGCAGCTCAGACCTGTGGTACATTCAGTACTTC,CASSSDLWYIQYF
NA,TRBJ2-6,NA,TRBV6-5,TGTGCCAGCAGTTACTCGAGAAGATGGACACCAATCTCTGGGGCCAACGTCCTGACTTTC,CASSYSRRWTPISGANVLTF
many,TRBJ1-4,NA,TRBV7-2,TGTGCCAGCAGCACCCGGACAGCATTTAATGAAAAACTGTTTTTT,CASSTRTAFNEKLFF
NA,TRBJ1-5,TRBD1,TRBV12-3/TRBV12-4,TGTGCCAGCAGAGAGACAGGGTCAGGGAATCAGCCCCAGCATTTT,CASRETGSGNQPQHF
once,TRBJ2-3,NA,TRBV30,TGTGCCTGGAGCACGGGGGCGGGAGATACGCAGTATTTT,CAWSTGAGDTQYF
many,TRBJ2-1,NA,TRBV6-5,TGTGCCAGCAGTTACTCTCGAACAAAAAACAATGAGCAGTTCTTC,CASSYSRTKNNEQFF
NA,TRBJ2-3,NA,TRBV27,TGTGCCAGTAAATCTACGTCGGGGCTCCCCGCAGATACGCAGTATTTT,CASKSTSGLPADTQYF
NA,TRBJ2-5,NA,TRBV3-1,TGTGCCAGCAGCCAAGATTCCGGGTCGGGAGAGACCCAGTACTTC,CASSQDSGSGETQYF
NA,TRBJ1-6,NA,TRBV27,TGTGCCAGCAGTTTAGGGGGGCGTGGTACACCCCTCCACTTT,CASSLGGRGTPLHF
NA,TRBJ2-2,TRBD1,TRBV6-2/TRBV6-3,TGTGCCAGCAGTTCAGTCCGGACAGGGGGCGTCACCGGGGAGCTGTTTTTT,CASSSVRTGGVTGELFF